This TCR beta chain was retrieved from a study of T cell responses to AZD1222 COVID-19 vaccine (dated by TCRdb to the early 2020s). For the wider study: A total of over 230 trial participants underwent TCR sequencing, of whom some 210 received two doses of AZD1222 and some 25 received two doses of the MenACWY control vaccine. Trial participants were enrolled by age into 18-55, 56-69 and 70-plus year subgroups, with roughly 160, 29 and 62 TCR-sequenced participants respectively.

Beyond this particular receptor, the publication reports: Participants were mostly white British and included more females than males, and it was suggested by the authors that clonal diversity may have been underestimated. Spike-specific TCR breadth and depth rose significantly after two AZD1222 doses compared with day 0 and with MenACWY recipients. Conclusions about previously exposed vaccinees were limited because only five to seven AZD1222 recipients were SARS-CoV-2 seropositive at baseline. The vaccine-associated CD4 TCRs covered the entire spike protein, and the dominant responses fell in regions 160-218 and 743-854. Reportedly, almost half of the unique spike-specific TCRs recognized epitopes lying outside the regions that are mutated in the B.1.351 and B.1.1.7 variants. In the small 56-69-year group, the increase in depth fell short of significance, most likely because of low power. Because no day 14 peak-response samples were available, repertoires were characterized only after the peak T cell response.

The time point label, read with the paper, signifies: about 28 days (+/-7) after the second vaccine dose. AZD1222 recipients given second doses at about 4 weeks or at about 12 weeks were pooled, since spike-specific TCR depth and breadth were not found to differ between the two schedules. Vaccinee samples were obtained from the UK trials COV001 and COV002, which included a single-blind randomized controlled phase 2/3 trial of AZD1222 (ChAdOx1 nCoV-19) in healthy adults. Trial participant PBMC samples were collected at day 0 and day 28 after the second dose for TCRbeta chain sequencing. The CDR3 regions of human TCRbeta chains were analyzed by immunosequencing. The authors' analysis ran thus. TCRs in the repertoires were matched against a reference library of SARS-CoV-2-specific TCRs that had been generated with the MIRA antigen-specificity platform. Breadth was defined as the fraction of unique TCRs that were SARS-CoV-2-associated. Depth was defined as the fraction of total T cells that were SARS-CoV-2-associated. Each spike-specific TCR was assigned to its reactive spike region and to a CD4 or CD8 class using the MIRA data. Log10-transformed breadth and depth values were compared by one-way ANOVA with Sidak's multiple comparisons tests. Held by TCRdb, this immuneACCESS table contains in-frame sequences only and omits some clones. Under half of the omission traces to an unresolved V gene where checked; the cause of the rest is unknown. V, J and clone size were drawn from that table, and D and trimming were deduced from the DNA. Present in this sample are fewer than 150,000 clones, over 85% of which were seen just once. Roughly 7.1% of the sample is held by the ten biggest clonotypes.

Concerning this clone itself: Which antigen it targets is not known. No base quality information exists; no much larger clone differs at one position.

The sample in question was peripheral blood, obtained 28 days after the second AZD1222 dose. This receptor was identified in an adult who received the AZD1222 COVID-19 vaccine.

The CDR3 is CASSQDLGANEQFF. The DNA reads TGCGCCAGCAGCCAAGATCTTGGTGCTAATGAGCAGTTCTTC. The chain is assembled from TRBV4-3 and TRBJ2-1; the D gene is unclear. The CDR3 measures 14 amino acids from cysteine to phenylalanine. The only DNA kept is the CDR3, 42 bases in frame from the first base. Based on the germline V gene, the CDR1 and CDR2 sequences are LGHNA and YSLEER. V loses 0 bases of germline sequence and J loses 7 bases, and the interval between the two ends is 10 bases.